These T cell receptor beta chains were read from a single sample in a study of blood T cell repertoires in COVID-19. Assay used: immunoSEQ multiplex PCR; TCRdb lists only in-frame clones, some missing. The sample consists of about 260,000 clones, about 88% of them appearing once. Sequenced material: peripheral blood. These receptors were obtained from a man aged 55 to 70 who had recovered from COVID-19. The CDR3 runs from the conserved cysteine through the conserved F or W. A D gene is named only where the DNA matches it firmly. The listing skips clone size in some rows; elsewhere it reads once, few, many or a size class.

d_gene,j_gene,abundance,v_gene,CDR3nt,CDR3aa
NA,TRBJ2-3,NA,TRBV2,TGTGCCAGCATTTATAGGGGAAGCACAGATACGCAGTATTTT,CASIYRGSTDTQYF
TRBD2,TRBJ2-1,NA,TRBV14,TGTGCCAGCAGCCAAGCCCCGACTAGCGGGGTGTACAATGAGCAGTTCTTC,CASSQAPTSGVYNEQFF
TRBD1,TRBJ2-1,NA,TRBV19,TGTGCCAGTAGAGGGACAGGGTTCAATGAGCAGTTCTTC,CASRGTGFNEQFF
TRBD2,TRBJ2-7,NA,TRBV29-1,TGCAGCGTTGAAGCCGGGCGGGGGGTTGGAGAGCAGTACTTC,CSVEAGRGVGEQYF
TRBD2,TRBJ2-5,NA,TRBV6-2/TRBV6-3,TGTGCCAGCAGTTACAATAGCGGGGGGGCTGAGACCCAGTACTTC,CASSYNSGGAETQYF
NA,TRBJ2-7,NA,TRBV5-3,TGTGCCAGGATCGACAGGAACGACGAGCAGTACTTC,CARIDRNDEQYF
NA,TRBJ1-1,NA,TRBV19,TGTGCCAGTACCATCCGGGCAGGGATGAACACTGAAGCTTTCTTT,CASTIRAGMNTEAFF
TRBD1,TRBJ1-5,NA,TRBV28,TGTGCCAGCAGTTTATCAGGACAGGGTACGGGAGCCCAGCATTTT,CASSLSGQGTGAQHF
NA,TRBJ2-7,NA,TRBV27,TGTGCCAGCAGTGGACTGGGATACGAGCAGTACTTC,CASSGLGYEQYF
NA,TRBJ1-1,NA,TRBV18,TGTGCCAGCTCACCCGGACAAAACACTGAAGCTTTCTTT,CASSPGQNTEAFF
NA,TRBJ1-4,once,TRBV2,TGTGCCAGCAGTAGGGGGTCGGGAGAAAAACTGTTTTTT,CASSRGSGEKLFF
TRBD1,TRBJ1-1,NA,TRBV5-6,TGTGCCAGCAGCTTGATTGAGACAGGGTCAAACACTGAAGCTTTCTTT,CASSLIETGSNTEAFF
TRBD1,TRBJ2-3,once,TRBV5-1,TGCGCCAGCAGCAGGGACAGGGTAACAGATACGCAGTATTTT,CASSRDRVTDTQYF
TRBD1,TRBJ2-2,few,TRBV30,TGTGCCCGTAGACAGGGGGTGAACACCGGGGAGCTGTTTTTT,CARRQGVNTGELFF
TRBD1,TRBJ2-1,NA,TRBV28,TGTGCCACCTCGACAGGGTTTTACAATGAGCAGTTCTTC,CATSTGFYNEQFF
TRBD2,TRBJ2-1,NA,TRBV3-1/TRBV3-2,TGTGCCAGCAGCCAAGCTCTAGCGGGGGGTTACAATGAGCAGTTCTTC,CASSQALAGGYNEQFF
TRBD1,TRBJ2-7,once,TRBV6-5,TGTGCCAGCAGTTACGGACAGGGGTCCTCCTACGAGCAGTACTTC,CASSYGQGSSYEQYF
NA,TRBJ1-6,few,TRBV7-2,TGTGCCAGCAGCTTTACAGGGTTTGTAGTTTCACCCCTCCACTTT,CASSFTGFVVSPLHF
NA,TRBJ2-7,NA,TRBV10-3,TGTGCCATCAGTGCCCCCAACTACGAGCAGTACTTC,CAISAPNYEQYF
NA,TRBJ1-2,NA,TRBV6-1,TGTGCCAGCAGTGAACCCACAGTTGCTAACTATGGCTACACCTTC,CASSEPTVANYGYTF
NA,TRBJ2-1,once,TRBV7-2,TGTGCCAGCAGCCCCCTCCCTAAAAACAATGAGCAGTTCTTC,CASSPLPKNNEQFF
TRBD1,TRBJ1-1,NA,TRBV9,TGTGCCAGCAGCCTCCAACTACAGGGGCTGGAGTACACTGAAGCTTTCTTT,CASSLQLQGLEYTEAFF
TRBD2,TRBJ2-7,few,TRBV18,TGTGCCAGCTCACCTCCTTACGGGGGGGTCAACTCCTACGAGCAGTACTTC,CASSPPYGGVNSYEQYF
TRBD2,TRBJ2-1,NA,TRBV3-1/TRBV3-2,TGTGCCAGCAGCCCGACGGGACTAGCGGGGGCAGTGCAGTTCTTC,CASSPTGLAGAVQFF
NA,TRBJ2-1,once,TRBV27,TGTGCCAGCAGGCCTACCGGGACAAAGATCGATGAGCAGTTCTTC,CASRPTGTKIDEQFF
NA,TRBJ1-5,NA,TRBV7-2,TGTGCCAGCAGCTTAACTTCCACCAATCAGCCCCAGCATTTT,CASSLTSTNQPQHF
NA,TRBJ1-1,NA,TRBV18,TGTGCCAGCTCACCACTCTCAGAATCGAACACTGAAGCTTTCTTT,CASSPLSESNTEAFF
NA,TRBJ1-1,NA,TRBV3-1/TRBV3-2,TGTGCCAGCTCCTGGGGGGGAGCTGAAGCTTTCTTT,CASSWGGAEAFF
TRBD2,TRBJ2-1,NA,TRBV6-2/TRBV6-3,TGTGCCAGCAGTTACTCCCCGACTAGCTTTACCTACAATGAGCAGTTCTTC,CASSYSPTSFTYNEQFF
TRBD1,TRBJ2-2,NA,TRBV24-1,TGTGCCACCAGTGATCGAGGGGGCTACACCGGGGAGCTGTTTTTT,CATSDRGGYTGELFF
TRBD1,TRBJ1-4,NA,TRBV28,TGTGCCATGGGACAGCTTAATGAAAAACTGTTTTTT,CAMGQLNEKLFF
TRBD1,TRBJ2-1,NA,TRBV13,TGTGCCAGCAGCTTAGGACAGGGGGCTTATGGTGAGCAGTTCTTC,CASSLGQGAYGEQFF
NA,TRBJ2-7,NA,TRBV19,TGTGCCAGTAGCCTGACAGCTACCTACGAGCAGTACTTC,CASSLTATYEQYF
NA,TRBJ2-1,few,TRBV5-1,TGCGCCAGCAGCGGTCAGACTGGCTCCTACAATGAGCAGTTCTTC,CASSGQTGSYNEQFF
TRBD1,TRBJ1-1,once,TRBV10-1,TGCGCCAGCAGTGAGGGGACAGGGGGCGCTGGGACTGAAGCTTTCTTT,CASSEGTGGAGTEAFF
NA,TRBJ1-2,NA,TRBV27,TGTGCCAGCAGTTCCCAACAGGGCTATGGCTACACCTTC,CASSSQQGYGYTF
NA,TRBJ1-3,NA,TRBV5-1,TGCGCCAGCCGCGGGGGGCTCCCTGGAAACACCATATATTTT,CASRGGLPGNTIYF
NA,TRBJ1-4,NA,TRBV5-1,TGCGCCAGCACCCTACAGGAGGGTGAAAAACTGTTTTTT,CASTLQEGEKLFF
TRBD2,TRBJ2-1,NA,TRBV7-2,TGTGCCAGCAGCCTTACTAGCGGGGGGAGTAAAAATGAGCAGTTCTTC,CASSLTSGGSKNEQFF
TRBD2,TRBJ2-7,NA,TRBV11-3,TGTGCCAGCAGCTTAGGGCGGGGGATCGACGAGCAGTACTTC,CASSLGRGIDEQYF
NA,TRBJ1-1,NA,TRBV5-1,TGCGCCAGCAGCTTGGTAGCAGACACTGAAGCTTTCTTT,CASSLVADTEAFF
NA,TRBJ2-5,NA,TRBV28,TGTGCCAGCAGTCCCCTGGGGGGGCCTGGAGAGACCCAGTACTTC,CASSPLGGPGETQYF
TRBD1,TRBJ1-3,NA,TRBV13,TGTGCCAGCAGCCCAGGACAGGGACGGAAAAACACCATATATTTT,CASSPGQGRKNTIYF
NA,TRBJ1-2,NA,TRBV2,TGTGCCAGCAAACGGGAAAACTATGGCTACACCTTC,CASKRENYGYTF
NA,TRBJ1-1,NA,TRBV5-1,TGCGCCAGCAGCTTGGTCCTACTAAGGGGGAACACTGAAGCTTTCTTT,CASSLVLLRGNTEAFF
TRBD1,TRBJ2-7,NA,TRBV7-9,TGTGCCAGCAGCTTTACAGGGGTCGAGCAGTACTTC,CASSFTGVEQYF
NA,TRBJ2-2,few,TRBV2,TGTGCCAGCAGTGAAGCCAGGGTGACCACCGGGGAGCTGTTTTTT,CASSEARVTTGELFF
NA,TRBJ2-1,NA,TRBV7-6,TGTGCCAGCAGCCTAGCAGGGGATACCAATGAGCAGTTCTTC,CASSLAGDTNEQFF
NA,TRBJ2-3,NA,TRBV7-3,TGTGCCAGCAGCTTGCAAGCCTCAAGCACAGATACGCAGTATTTT,CASSLQASSTDTQYF
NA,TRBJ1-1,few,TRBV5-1,TGCGCCAGCAGCTTGTCCTTGATGAGAAACACTGAAGCTTTCTTT,CASSLSLMRNTEAFF